The 27 T cell receptor beta chains given below trace back to one sample, sequenced in a study of T cell responses to AZD1222 COVID-19 vaccine. Clones were read by immunoSEQ multiplex PCR, and TCRdb kept only the in-frame ones, dropping some. Here the sample spans over 110,000 clones, around 94% being singletons. The specimen comprised peripheral blood, sampled 28 days after the second AZD1222 dose. These receptors came from an adult who received the AZD1222 COVID-19 vaccine.

The rearrangement uses TRBV19 and TRBJ2-1, with D tentatively TRBD2 (6 bases). This CDR3 region has 15 residues. The germline V and J ends were trimmed by 5 bases and 10 bases, with 21 bases remaining between them. CDR1 and CDR2 (germline): LNHDA, SQIVND (reference sequence). The CDR3 spells CASSASPSVAEEQFF. CDR3 nucleotide sequence: TGTGCCAGTAGTGCCTCCCCCTCGGTAGCGGAAGAGCAGTTCTTC.

This clone showed up just once. The genes are TRBV19 and TRBJ1-5; D remains unclear. The length of the CDR3 is 15 residues. Trimming took off 3 bases at V and 6 bases at J, with 15 bases between the two ends. CDR1 LNHDA and CDR2 SQIVND come from the germline V gene (reference sequence). The CDR3 loop reads CASSMAHLRTQPQHF. The CDR3 nucleotides are TGTGCCAGTAGTATGGCGCATCTTAGGACTCAGCCCCAGCATTTT.

V gene TRBV18 combines with J gene TRBJ2-5; D uncertain. The length of the CDR3 is 12 residues. Germline-derived CDR1 and CDR2 are KGHSH and LQKENI. V dropped 3 bases and J dropped 4 bases, with 6 bases sitting between them. DNA of the CDR3: TGTGCCAGCTCACCGCAGGTAGAGACCCAGTACTTC. Its protein product is CASSPQVETQYF.

This sequence joins TRBV27 and TRBJ2-2; 15 nucleotides agree with TRBD2. The CDR3 length is 16 residues. From germline, CDR1 is MNHEY and CDR2 SMNVEV (reference sequence). J lost 9 bases, V lost 4 bases, and 6 bases had no gene match. For the CDR3, the DNA is TGTGCCAGCAGTTCTTGGACTAGCGGGGGGGCAAGGGAGCTGTTTTTT. As protein: CASSSWTSGGARELFF.

This clone was detected only once. The chain couples TRBV6-2 or TRBV6-3 to TRBJ1-2, with D maybe TRBD1 (6 bases). With 2 bases removed from V and 4 bases from J, the gap between germline ends came to 11 bases. Looked up from germline, CDR1 is MNHEY and CDR2 is SVGEGT. The CDR3 extends over 14 amino acids. The CDR3 DNA is TGTGCCAGCAGTTACCAACAGGGCCGCTATGGCTACACCTTC. Translation gives CASSYQQGRYGYTF.

The chain has TRBV5-4 and TRBJ1-1; D is unclear. There are 15 residues in the CDR3. Trimming stripped 2 bases from V and 0 bases from J, with 11 bases between. Germline values: CDR1 SGHNT, CDR2 YYREEE (reference sequence). The chain's CDR3 is CASSFPGGLNTEAFF. The DNA for the CDR3 is TGTGCCAGCAGCTTTCCGGGTGGCCTGAACACTGAAGCTTTCTTT. The variable domain in full, completed from reference TRBV5-4 and TRBJ1-1, reads ETGVTQSPTHLIKTRGQQVTLRCSSQSGHNTVSWYQQALGQGPQFIFQYYREEENGRGNFPPRFSGLQFPNYSSELNVNALELDDSALYLCASSFPGGLNTEAFFGQGTRLTVV.

This clone was observed many times. This chain links TRBV27 with TRBJ2-5; 7 bases line up with TRBD2. V lost 10 bases to trimming and J lost 8 bases; unmatched junction nucleotides: 10. CDR3 size: 12 residues. Looked up from germline, CDR1 is MNHEY and CDR2 is SMNVEV (reference sequence). The chain's CDR3 is CATIGEGYTQYF. CDR3 sequence (DNA): TGTGCCACCATAGGGGAGGGGTATACCCAGTACTTC.

The chain couples TRBV6-6 to TRBJ2-7; the match to TRBD1 covers 10 bases. Germline assignment: CDR1 MNHNY and CDR2 SVGAGI (reference sequence). Losses at the gene ends were 5 bases for V and 1 base for J; bases not matched to a gene: 2. This CDR3 has 14 residues. As DNA, the CDR3 is TGTGCCAGCAGTCGACAGGGGGCTTCCTACGAGCAGTACGTC. This encodes CASSRQGASYEQYV.

The gene calls are TRBV7-9 and TRBJ2-5; D unclear. In germline, CDR1 is SEHNR, CDR2 FQNEAQ (reference sequence). The V end lost 1 base, the J end lost 5 bases, and 11 bases lay between the germline ends. This CDR3 is 14 amino acids long. The CDR3 DNA reads as TGTGCCAGCAGCTTAGAAACAGCCTACGAGACCCAGTACTTC. As protein: CASSLETAYETQYF.

The chain joins TRBV3-1 (or the pseudogene TRBV3-2) to TRBJ1-1, with D perhaps TRBD1 (5 bases). Germline CDR1 reads LGHDT; CDR2 reads YNNKEL (reference sequence). V lost 8 bases to trimming and J lost 5 bases, with 12 bases between them. The length of the CDR3 is 12 residues. CDR3 amino acids: CASSRVGTEAFF. The DNA for the CDR3 is TGTGCCAGCTCCAGGGTTGGGACTGAAGCTTTCTTT.

The rearrangement uses TRBV24-1 and TRBJ1-2, with D perhaps TRBD1 (5 bases). The V and J ends lost 7 bases and 0 bases respectively, with 14 bases between them. Germline values: CDR1 KGHDR, CDR2 SFDVKD. The CDR3 length is 15 residues. The CDR3: CATSTERGSNYGYTF. DNA for the CDR3: TGTGCCACCAGCACCGAGAGGGGTTCTAACTATGGCTACACCTTC.

J is TRBJ1-6 and V is TRBV18, with unresolved D. CDR3 size: 12 residues. V was cut by 1 base and J by 10 bases, with 5 bases left in between. Germline values: CDR1 KGHSH, CDR2 LQKENI. The CDR3 nucleotides are TGTGCCAGCTCACCACGGGAATCACCCCTCCACTTT. Its translation is CASSPRESPLHF.

This clone came up once. The chain recombines TRBV3-1 (or the pseudogene TRBV3-2) with TRBJ2-3; D is possibly TRBD1 or TRBD2 (6 bases each). V dropped 4 bases and J dropped 1 base, with 15 bases sitting between them. In germline, CDR1 is LGHDT, CDR2 YNNKEL (reference sequence). This CDR3 is 16 amino acids long. CDR3 DNA: TGTGCCAGCAGCCCGGGGGCGGTTGTGGGCACAGATACGCAGTATTTT. As protein: CASSPGAVVGTDTQYF.

This sequence joins TRBV27 and TRBJ1-5; a weak D match, TRBD1 (6 bases). Germline V CDR1 and CDR2: MNHEY, SMNVEV (reference sequence). The CDR3 sequence is 15 residues long. With 3 bases removed from V and 0 bases from J, the gap between germline ends came to 9 bases. CDR3 in amino acids: CASSFQGYSNQPQHF. Written as DNA, the CDR3 is TGTGCCAGCAGTTTTCAGGGGTATAGCAATCAGCCCCAGCATTTT.

The chain joins TRBV4-2 to TRBJ1-2; D is unclear. V shed 6 bases and J shed 8 bases, with 13 bases lying between them. Germline values: CDR1 LGHNA, CDR2 YNFKEQ. The CDR3 length is 12 residues. CDR3 amino acids: CASSRGPGGYTF. The CDR3 DNA reads TGTGCCAGCAGTCGTGGGCCGGGGGGCTACACCTTC.

The chain recombines TRBV2 with TRBJ1-1, with 7 positions matching TRBD1. CDR3 length: 13 residues. Looked up from germline, CDR1 is SNHLY and CDR2 is FYNNEI. V lost 5 bases to trimming and J lost 0 bases; unmatched junction nucleotides: 0. The CDR3 sequence is CASSTGVNTEAFF. CDR3 DNA: TGTGCCAGCAGTACAGGGGTGAACACTGAAGCTTTCTTT.

This sequence joins TRBV18 and TRBJ1-1; no clear D gene. CDR3 size: 14 residues. Trimming stripped 3 bases from V and 1 base from J, with 9 bases between. Germline CDR1 reads KGHSH; CDR2 reads LQKENI. The CDR3 DNA sequence: TGTGCCAGCTCACCGGACTTGCAGAACACTGAAGCTTTCTTT. Translating it yields CASSPDLQNTEAFF. The variable domain in full, completed from reference TRBV18 and TRBJ1-1, reads NAGVMQNPRHLVRRRGQEARLRCSPMKGHSHVYWYRQLPEEGLKFMVYLQKENIIDESGMPKERFSAEFPKEGPSILRIQQVVRGDSAAYFCASSPDLQNTEAFFGQGTRLTVV.

This chain joins TRBV14 and TRBJ2-3, with 9 bases lining up with TRBD2. The CDR3 consists of 14 residues. Per germline, CDR1 SGHDN and CDR2 FVKESK. With 8 bases clipped from V and 2 bases from J, the junction kept 5 bases outside the gene matches. CDR3 loop: CASRSSGATDTQYF. The CDR3 DNA is TGTGCCAGCCGATCTAGCGGGGCCACAGATACGCAGTATTTT.

The chain employs TRBV5-6 and TRBJ1-1; D might be TRBD1 (5 bases). V lost 0 bases, J lost 6 bases, and 9 bases lay in between. Germline-derived CDR1 and CDR2 are SGHDT and YYEEEE. CDR3 length: 13 amino acids. The CDR3 coding sequence is TGTGCCAGCAGCTTGGTCGGGGGTCCTGAAGCTTTCTTT. This gives the protein CASSLVGGPEAFF. The full variable domain, completed using reference TRBV5-6 and TRBJ1-1, is DAGVTQSPTHLIKTRGQQVTLRCSPKSGHDTVSWYQQALGQGPQFIFQYYEEEERQRGNFPDRFSGHQFPNYSSELNVNALLLGDSALYLCASSLVGGPEAFFGQGTRLTVV.

The rearrangement links TRBV28 to TRBJ2-1; TRBD1 matches 9 bases. Germline V gene sequence: CDR1 MDHEN, CDR2 SYDVKM. Germline trimming cut 4 bases from V and 9 bases from J; bases unmatched to any gene: 4. This CDR3 is built from 13 residues. The CDR3 is CASSSGQGGEQFF. CDR3 DNA sequence: TGTGCCAGCAGTTCGGGACAGGGCGGTGAGCAGTTCTTC.

The V call is TRBV11-2, the J call TRBJ1-3, with D perhaps TRBD1 (5 bases). Germline values: CDR1 SGHAT, CDR2 FQNNGV. With 3 bases removed from V and 0 bases from J, the gap between germline ends came to 15 bases. The CDR3 length is 17 residues. CDR3 bases: TGTGCCAGCAGCTTCCTCCTCGGGGGAACCTCTGGAAACACCATATATTTT. This codes for CASSFLLGGTSGNTIYF.

The rearrangement uses TRBV24-1 and TRBJ1-2, with D possibly being TRBD1 (5 bases). Germline-derived CDR1 and CDR2 are KGHDR and SFDVKD. This CDR3 region has 13 residues. V lost 3 bases to trimming and J lost 4 bases, with 8 bases between them. CDR3 residues: CATSDPGGYGYTF. CDR3 in DNA: TGTGCCACCAGTGATCCCGGGGGCTATGGCTACACCTTC.

V gene TRBV20-1 combines with J gene TRBJ2-5; no definite D call. Germline-derived CDR1 and CDR2 are DFQATT and SNEGSKA (reference sequence). Trimming left V 3 bases short and J 4 bases short, with 15 bases between. The CDR3 spans 14 residues. As DNA, the CDR3 is TGCAGTGCTAGTATTAATTACGCCGGAGAGACCCAGTACTTC. Protein sequence: CSASINYAGETQYF.

The gene calls are TRBV12-5 and TRBJ1-2; D unresolved. Germline-derived CDR1 and CDR2 are LGHNT and FRNRAP. V gave up 6 bases and J gave up 4 bases, with 12 bases separating them. CDR3 length: 13 amino acids. The CDR3 protein is CASGSDPPYGYTF. The CDR3 bases are TGTGCTAGTGGCTCTGACCCGCCCTATGGCTACACCTTC.

The CDR3 reads CASSWDSFLEAFF. CDR3 coding DNA: TGCGCCAGCAGTTGGGACAGCTTCTTAGAAGCTTTCTTT. The chain joins TRBV5-1 to TRBJ1-1; 7 bases line up with TRBD1. CDR1 is SGHRS, CDR2 YFSETQ, per germline. With 5 bases clipped from V and 8 bases from J, the junction kept 9 bases outside the gene matches. This CDR3 spans 13 amino acids. Using reference TRBV5-1 and TRBJ1-1 for the parts outside the CDR3, the full variable domain is KAGVTQTPRYLIKTRGQQVTLSCSPISGHRSVSWYQQTPGQGLQFLFEYFSETQRNKGNFPGRFSGRQFSNSRSEMNVSTLELGDSALYLCASSWDSFLEAFFGQGTRLTVV.

V usage is TRBV3-1 (or the pseudogene TRBV3-2) and J usage is TRBJ2-2; a weak D match, TRBD2 (5 bases). CDR3 length equals 13 residues. In germline, CDR1 is LGHDT, CDR2 YNNKEL (reference sequence). Between the trimmed V and J ends, which lost 3 bases and 8 bases, there was a span of 10 bases. This CDR3 reads CASSQTEGGELFF. As DNA, the CDR3 is TGTGCCAGCAGCCAGACCGAGGGAGGGGAGCTGTTTTTT.

This clone occurred once. The chain joins TRBV7-6 to TRBJ1-1, with TRBD1 matching over 7 bases. This CDR3 has 15 residues. Looked up from germline, CDR1 is SGHVS and CDR2 is FNYEAQ. The J segment lost 7 bases and the V segment lost 1 base, leaving 9 bases of the junction unmatched. This CDR3 reads CASSLDQGVNVEAFF. In nucleotides, the CDR3 is TGTGCCAGCAGCTTAGACCAGGGGGTCAACGTTGAAGCTTTCTTT.